This passage covers 28 T cell receptor beta chains from one sample sequenced in a study of blood T cells in healthy people across ages. Combining a sample-barcoded 5' primer with a J-beta primer mix, a second PCR ran for 7 to 11 cycles. TCRdb fed the 5' RACE reads into MiXCR, producing one record per CDR3 protein. The sample contains some 1.7 million distinct CDR3 sequences, approximately 30% of which appear only once. Input material: blood. These receptors were taken from a woman aged 25-40 years in good health.

This clonotype was detected a few times. The chain links TRBV2 to TRBJ1-2, with no clear D. V was cut by 5 bases and J by 7 bases, with 11 bases left in between. The CDR3 contains 12 residues. Germline V gene lookup returns CDR1 SNHLY and CDR2 FYNNEI. The CDR3 bases are TGTGCCAGCAGTTACCCACTTCCTGGCTACACCTTC. As protein: CASSYPLPGYTF.

This clonotype has more than one count but fewer than ten. V and J are TRBV2 and TRBJ2-5; a possible D gene is TRBD1 (6 bases). CDR1 SNHLY and CDR2 FYNNEI come from the germline V gene. The germline V and J ends were trimmed by 4 bases and 5 bases, with 17 bases remaining between them. This CDR3 region has 15 residues. The CDR3 nucleotides read TGTGCCAGCAGTGCGGGGCAGGGGCTGGGGGAGACCCAGTACTTC. Protein: CASSAGQGLGETQYF.

The chain joins TRBV4-1 to TRBJ2-3; 10 bases fit TRBD2. Germline CDR1 MGHRA, CDR2 YSYEKL. V lost 2 bases, J lost 0 bases, and 11 bases stayed unmatched. The CDR3 consists of 19 residues. The CDR3 nucleotides are TGCGCCAGCAGCCAATCGGGGGCTAGCGGGGGCCCTAGCACAGATACGCAGTATTTT. This gives the protein CASSQSGASGGPSTDTQYF.

This clonotype was seen a few times. The chain is built from TRBV12-3 or TRBV12-4 and TRBJ2-1; tentative D call: TRBD2 (7 bases). V was shortened by 11 bases and J by 0 bases, with 35 bases between the two germline ends. The CDR3 loop spans 21 amino acids. The CDR3 reads CASEDGGSIRGGASSYNEQFF. The CDR3 DNA sequence: TGTGCCTCCGAGGATGGGGGGTCAATCCGAGGGGGGGCTAGCTCCTACAATGAGCAGTTCTTC.

Only a few counts were recorded for this clonotype. V is TRBV29-1 and J is TRBJ1-2; TRBD1 aligns across 9 bases. In germline, CDR1 is SQVTM, CDR2 ANQGSEA. This CDR3 has 13 amino acids. J gave up 8 bases and V 6 bases, and 10 bases lay outside the gene matches. For the CDR3, the DNA is TGCAGCGTAAGCCGGGACAGGGCTCAGGGCTACACCTTC. It codes for CSVSRDRAQGYTF.

This clonotype was found a few times. This sequence joins TRBV6-5 and TRBJ2-5; no firm D call. The J call could be wrong; TRBJ2-7 is a better fit for the DNA end. The CDR3 has 12 residues. Germline lookup yields CDR1 MNHEY and CDR2 SVGAGI. In DNA, the CDR3 is TGTGCCAGCAGTTCATTAAGGGCCGAGCAGTACTTC. As protein: CASSSLRAEQYF.

The chain is built from TRBV6-1 and TRBJ1-2; D is perhaps TRBD1 (5 bases). In germline, CDR1 is MNHNS, CDR2 SASEGT. The V gene lost 2 bases and the J gene lost 2 bases, with 12 bases spanning the gap. The length of the CDR3 is 15 residues. The chain's CDR3 is CASSETAGRNYGYTF. The CDR3 nucleotides are TGTGCCAGCAGTGAAACCGCGGGACGGAACTATGGCTACACCTTC.

The chain is built from TRBV20-1 and TRBJ2-1; a weak D match, TRBD1 (5 bases). Germline V CDR1 and CDR2: DFQATT, SNEGSKA (reference sequence). Trimming shortened V by 4 bases and J by 2 bases, and 9 bases separated the two germline ends. The CDR3 loop spans 13 amino acids. The CDR3 region is CSATRVTYNEQFF. DNA for the CDR3: TGCAGTGCTACCAGGGTTACCTACAATGAGCAGTTCTTC.

V gene TRBV24-1 combines with J gene TRBJ2-3, with D perhaps matching TRBD1 (6 bases). This CDR3 spans 14 amino acids. V was trimmed by 5 bases and J by 6 bases, leaving 14 bases between them. The germline CDR1 and CDR2 sequences are KGHDR and SFDVKD. CDR3 in amino acids: CATSGGSQGDTQYF. DNA of the CDR3: TGTGCCACCAGTGGAGGGTCCCAGGGGGATACGCAGTATTTT.

The V and J genes are TRBV20-1 and TRBJ1-5; D gene uncertain. This CDR3 contains 15 residues. The V end lost 5 bases, the J end lost 0 bases, and 14 bases lay between the germline ends. Germline-derived CDR1 and CDR2 are DFQATT and SNEGSKA (reference sequence). This CDR3 reads CSAVDWTYSNQPQHF. CDR3 in DNA: TGCAGTGCTGTGGACTGGACTTATAGCAATCAGCCCCAGCATTTT.

CDR3 in DNA: TGTGCCAGCAGTTCCCACGGAACTGGAAACACCATATATTTT. Amino acids: CASSSHGTGNTIYF. The chain recombines TRBV27 with TRBJ1-3, with D unclear. Trimming left V 4 bases short and J 2 bases short, with 9 bases between. The V gene's germline CDR1 is MNHEY and CDR2 SMNVEV (reference sequence). The CDR3 consists of 14 residues.

This clonotype was seen many times. The gene calls are TRBV5-5 and TRBJ1-2, with TRBD1 matching over 8 bases. This CDR3 region has 14 residues. V trimming: 4 bases; J trimming: 2 bases; junction bases outside the gene matches: 4. Per germline, CDR1 SGHKS and CDR2 YYEKEE (reference sequence). The chain's CDR3 is CASSLRTGNYGYTF. CDR3 DNA sequence: TGTGCCAGCAGCCTCCGGACAGGGAACTATGGCTACACCTTC.

In this sample, this clonotype turned up a few times. CDR3 sequence reads: CSARDRTGKGYNEQFF. DNA of the CDR3: TGCAGTGCTAGAGACCGGACAGGGAAAGGCTACAATGAGCAGTTCTTC. The chain recombines TRBV20-1 with TRBJ2-1, with 8 nucleotides matching TRBD1. The CDR3 is 16 amino acids. Germline V gene sequence: CDR1 DFQATT, CDR2 SNEGSKA (reference sequence). The V and J ends lost 0 bases and 3 bases, in that order; junction bases with no gene match: 7.

Worth noting for this clonotype: With a much larger clone just one base away, this may be a read error. V is TRBV3-1 and J is TRBJ2-7; TRBD2 might be the D (5 bases). This CDR3 has 14 residues. Germline CDR1 reads LGHDT; CDR2 reads YNNKEL (reference sequence). V lost 3 bases, J lost 7 bases, and 16 bases lay in between. The CDR3 is CASSHSGPGNEQYF. The DNA for the CDR3 is TGTGCCAGCAGCCACTCGGGCCCCGGGAATGAGCAGTACTTC.

This clonotype showed up just once. The genes are TRBV30 and TRBJ1-5, with D unclear. Germline-derived CDR1 and CDR2 are GTSNPN and SVGIG (reference sequence). Deletions cut 2 bases from V and 5 bases from J, with 13 bases between. CDR3 length equals 14 residues. CDR3 sequence: CAWSRGFGYQPQHF. CDR3 bases: TGTGCCTGGAGTCGTGGGTTTGGGTATCAGCCCCAGCATTTT.

This clonotype was picked up many times. V usage is TRBV11-2 and J usage is TRBJ2-7; 7 bases line up with TRBD2. With 5 bases clipped from V and 7 bases from J, the junction kept 8 bases outside the gene matches. The CDR3 contains 13 residues. CDR1 is SGHAT and CDR2 is FQNNGV in the germline V gene. The CDR3 coding sequence is TGTGCCAGCAGCATAGCGGGCGAGGGTGAGCAGTACTTC. It encodes CASSIAGEGEQYF.

This clonotype was counted a few times. V usage is TRBV20-1 and J usage is TRBJ2-1; D may be TRBD1 or TRBD2 (5 bases each). CDR3 length: 14 residues. Trimming left V 6 bases short and J 3 bases short, with 15 bases between. Germline CDR1 and CDR2: DFQATT and SNEGSKA (reference sequence). The CDR3 DNA follows: TGCAGTGCGTCGACAGCGAGGGGCTACAATGAGCAGTTCTTC. It translates to CSASTARGYNEQFF.

The CDR3 DNA reads as TGTGCCAGCACAGGCGGGGGATGGAACTATGGCTACACCTTC. Translating gives CASTGGGWNYGYTF. The chain is built from TRBV12-3 or TRBV12-4 and TRBJ1-2; TRBD1 is a possible D gene (5 bases). The V end lost 7 bases, the J end lost 2 bases, and 14 bases lay between the germline ends. This CDR3 has 14 residues.

This clonotype was recorded once. The V gene is TRBV20-1, the J gene TRBJ2-1; D may be TRBD2 (7 bases). The CDR3 length is 15 residues. Trimming pared 3 bases from V and 7 bases from J, leaving 19 bases between. Germline-derived CDR1 and CDR2 are DFQATT and SNEGSKA (reference sequence). The CDR3 DNA follows: TGCAGTGCTAGTGGGGGGGGCAGCTCGAAGAATGAGCAGTTCTTC. This codes for CSASGGGSSKNEQFF.

This chain links TRBV12-3 or TRBV12-4 with TRBJ1-3; D gene uncertain. The CDR3 spans 15 residues. The V end was cut by 5 bases, the J end by 4 bases, with 15 bases between. CDR3 protein: CASSPGPGAGNTIYF. The CDR3 DNA reads as TGTGCCAGCAGTCCAGGCCCCGGAGCCGGAAACACCATATATTTT.

This clonotype has ten or more counts. This sequence joins TRBV15 and TRBJ1-5, with D unclear. This CDR3 region has 14 residues. The ends were cut back, 3 bases at V and 0 bases at J, with 6 bases in the middle. CDR1 is LNHNV, CDR2 YYDKDF, per germline (reference sequence). CDR3: CATSRGTSNQPQHF. In DNA form, the CDR3 reads TGTGCCACCAGCAGGGGAACTAGCAATCAGCCCCAGCATTTT. The complete variable domain, with remaining parts taken from reference TRBV15 and TRBJ1-5, reads DAMVIQNPRYQVTQFGKPVTLSCSQTLNHNVMYWYQQKSSQAPKLLFHYYDKDFNNEADTPDNFQSRRPNTSFCFLDIRSPGLGDTAMYLCATSRGTSNQPQHFGDGTRLSIL.

Turning to this clonotype: A much larger clone sits a single nucleotide away, making a read error possible. This rearrangement joins TRBV12-3 or TRBV12-4 to TRBJ2-1; the D is unclear. V lost 2 bases and J 2 bases, leaving 10 bases between the germline ends. This CDR3 comprises 15 residues. CDR3 sequence (DNA): TGTGCCAGCAGTTTACGGCGGAAGCCCTACAATGAGCAGTTCTTC. Translating it yields CASSLRRKPYNEQFF.

The chain joins TRBV7-9 to TRBJ2-7; TRBD1 matches 7 bases. V trimming: 7 bases; J trimming: 5 bases; junction bases outside the gene matches: 8. From germline, CDR1 is SEHNR and CDR2 FQNEAQ (reference sequence). The CDR3 is made up of 13 amino acids. As DNA, the CDR3 is TGTGCCAGCACCAGGACAGGTAGCGACGAGCAGTACTTC. It yields the protein CASTRTGSDEQYF.

This clonotype was observed a handful of times. The chain links TRBV5-1 to TRBJ2-3; 10 nucleotides match TRBD1. The germline CDR1 and CDR2 sequences are SGHRS and YFSETQ. Unmatched junction bases numbered 9, after V lost 3 bases and J lost 5 bases. The CDR3 sequence is 16 residues long. The CDR3 region is CASSSGTGDNQDTQYF. CDR3 coding DNA: TGCGCCAGCAGCTCAGGGACAGGGGATAATCAAGATACGCAGTATTTT.

The J gene is TRBJ2-4, the V gene TRBV7-2; TRBD2 matches at 11 bases. Germline V gives CDR1 SGHTA, CDR2 FQGNSA. The CDR3 runs 15 residues. V was pared by 4 bases and J by 13 bases, with 12 bases of the junction left unmatched. The CDR3 nucleotides are TGTGCCAGCAGCTATAGACTAGCGGGGTACTTAGAGCAGTACTTC. The encoded protein is CASSYRLAGYLEQYF.

This rearrangement joins TRBV19 to TRBJ2-1; TRBD2 might be the D (6 bases). Germline V lookup: CDR1 LNHDA, CDR2 SQIVND (reference sequence). This CDR3 is 15 amino acids long. The ends were cut back, 8 bases at V and 0 bases at J, with 14 bases in the middle. The chain's CDR3 is CASAPRGNSYNEQFF. DNA for the CDR3: TGTGCCAGTGCCCCGCGGGGTAACTCCTACAATGAGCAGTTCTTC.

This clonotype was found a few times. The J gene is TRBJ2-2, the V gene TRBV29-1; D perhaps matches TRBD2 (5 bases). Germline V gene lookup returns CDR1 SQVTM and CDR2 ANQGSEA. The CDR3 consists of 14 residues. V was pared by 7 bases and J by 3 bases, with 15 bases between. In DNA form, the CDR3 reads TGCAGCGCTCAACCGGGAACACACACCGGGGAGCTGTTTTTT. As protein: CSAQPGTHTGELFF.

There are a few counts of this clonotype. V usage is TRBV7-3 and J usage is TRBJ1-5; perhaps TRBD1 as D (5 bases). The length of the CDR3 is 15 residues. The V end was cut by 1 base, the J end by 6 bases, with 13 bases between. The V gene's germline CDR1 is SGHTA and CDR2 FQGTGA. As DNA, the CDR3 is TGTGCCAGCAGCTTAATAGGTCAGGGATCTCAGCCCCAGCATTTT. Its protein is CASSLIGQGSQPQHF.